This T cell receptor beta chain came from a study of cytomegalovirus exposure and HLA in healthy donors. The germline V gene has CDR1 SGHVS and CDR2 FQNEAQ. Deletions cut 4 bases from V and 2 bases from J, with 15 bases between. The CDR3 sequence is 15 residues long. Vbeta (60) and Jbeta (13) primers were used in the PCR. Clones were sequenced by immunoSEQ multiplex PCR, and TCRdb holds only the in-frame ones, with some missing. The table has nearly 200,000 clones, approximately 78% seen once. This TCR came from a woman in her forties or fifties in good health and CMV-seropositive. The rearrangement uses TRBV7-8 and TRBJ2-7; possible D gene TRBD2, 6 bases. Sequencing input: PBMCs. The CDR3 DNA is TGTGCCAGCAGCTCACCGGGACTGAAAACCTACGAGCAGTACTTC. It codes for CASSSPGLKTYEQYF.